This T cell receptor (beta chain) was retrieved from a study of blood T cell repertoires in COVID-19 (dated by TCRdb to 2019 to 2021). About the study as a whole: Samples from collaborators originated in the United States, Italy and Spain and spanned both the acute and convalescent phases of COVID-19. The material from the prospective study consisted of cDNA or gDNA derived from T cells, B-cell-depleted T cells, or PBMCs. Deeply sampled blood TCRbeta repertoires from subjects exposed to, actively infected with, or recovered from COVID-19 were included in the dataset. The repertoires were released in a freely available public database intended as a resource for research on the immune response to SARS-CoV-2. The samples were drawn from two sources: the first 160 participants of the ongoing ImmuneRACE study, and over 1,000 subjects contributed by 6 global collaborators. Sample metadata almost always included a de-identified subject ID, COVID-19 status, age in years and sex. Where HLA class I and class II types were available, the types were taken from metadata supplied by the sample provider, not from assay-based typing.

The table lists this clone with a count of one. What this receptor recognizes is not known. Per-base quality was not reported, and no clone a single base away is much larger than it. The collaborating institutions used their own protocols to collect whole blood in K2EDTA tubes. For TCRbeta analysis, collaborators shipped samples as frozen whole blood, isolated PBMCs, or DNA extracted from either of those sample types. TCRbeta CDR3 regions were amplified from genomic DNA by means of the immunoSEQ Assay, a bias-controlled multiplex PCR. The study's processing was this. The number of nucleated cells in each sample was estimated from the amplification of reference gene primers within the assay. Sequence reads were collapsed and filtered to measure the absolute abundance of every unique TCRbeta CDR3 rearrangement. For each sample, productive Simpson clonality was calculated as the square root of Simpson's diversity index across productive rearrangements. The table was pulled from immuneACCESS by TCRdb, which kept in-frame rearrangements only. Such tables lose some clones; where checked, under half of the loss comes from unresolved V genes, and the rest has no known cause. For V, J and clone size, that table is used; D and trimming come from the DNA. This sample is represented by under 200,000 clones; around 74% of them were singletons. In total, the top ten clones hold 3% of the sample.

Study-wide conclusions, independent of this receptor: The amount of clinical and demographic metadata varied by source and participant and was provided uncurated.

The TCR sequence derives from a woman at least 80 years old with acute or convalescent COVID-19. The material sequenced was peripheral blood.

The CDR3 here reads CSTNPGSSNYGYTF. The base sequence is TGCAGCACGAATCCAGGGTCTAGTAACTATGGCTACACCTTC. The sequence links TRBV29-1 to TRBJ1-2; a tentative D call is TRBD1 (5 bases match). Reading from cysteine to phenylalanine, the CDR3 counts 14 amino acids. Only CDR3 DNA is held: 42 bases, read in frame from base 1. V is cut by 8 bases and J by 1 base, and the space between the germline ends is 17 bases. From the germline V gene, CDR1 is SQVTM and CDR2 is ANQGSEA. Outside the CDR3, residues come from the reference TRBV29-1 and TRBJ1-2 proteins, so the full variable domain is: SAVISQKPSRDICQRGTSLTIQCQVDSQVTMMFWYRQQPGQSLTLIATANQGSEATYESGFVIDKFPISRPNLTFSTLTVSNMSPEDSSIYLCSTNPGSSNYGYTFGSGTRLTVV.